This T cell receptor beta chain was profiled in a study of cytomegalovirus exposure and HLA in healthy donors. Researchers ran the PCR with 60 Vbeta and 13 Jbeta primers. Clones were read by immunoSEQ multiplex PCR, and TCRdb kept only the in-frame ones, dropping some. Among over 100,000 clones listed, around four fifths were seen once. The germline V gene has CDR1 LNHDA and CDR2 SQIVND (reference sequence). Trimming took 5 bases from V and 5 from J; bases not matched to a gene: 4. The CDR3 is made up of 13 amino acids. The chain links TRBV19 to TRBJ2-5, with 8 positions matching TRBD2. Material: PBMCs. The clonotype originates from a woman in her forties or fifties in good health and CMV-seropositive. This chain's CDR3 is CASSGAGAETQYF. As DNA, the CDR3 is TGTGCCAGTAGTGGAGCGGGGGCGGAGACCCAGTACTTC.